This T cell receptor (beta chain) was recorded in a study of blood T cell repertoires in COVID-19. TCRdb's table, derived via immunoSEQ multiplex PCR, lists solely in-frame clones and lacks some. The profile covers 150,000 to 200,000 clones, with around 83% appearing a single time and 7.6% taken by the ten largest. The CDR3 spans 13 residues. Trimming took 5 bases from V and 5 from J; bases not matched to a gene: 5. CDR1 is MDHEN, CDR2 SYDVKM, per germline. The specimen was peripheral blood. The chain combines TRBV28 with TRBJ1-1; 7 bases map to TRBD1. The sequence was obtained from a woman in her sixties or seventies with COVID-19, enrolled during active disease. In DNA form, the CDR3 reads TGTGCCAGCAGTCGGAGGGGGCATACTGAAGCTTTCTTT. Its protein product is CASSRRGHTEAFF.